The following is a T cell receptor beta chain sequence with its context. The antigen is not known. The germline gene is not matched at one end of the junction; a read error may be the cause. These data originate in a study of cytomegalovirus exposure and HLA in healthy donors. General study points: In a later analysis, at a false discovery rate of 0.05, 15,000 to 20,000 TCR beta sequences were associated with HLA alleles.

The PCR was carried out with 60 Vbeta primers and 13 Jbeta primers. Clones were read by immunoSEQ multiplex PCR, and TCRdb kept only the in-frame ones, dropping some. The sample has about 110,000 clones, about three quarters seen once. The sequencing sample was made of PBMCs. This clonotype was sampled from a woman aged 40 to 50 in good health and CMV-seropositive.

CDR3 sequence: CSSGGGGGEQYF. The DNA of the CDR3 is TGTTCCAGCGGAGGAGGGGGGGGCGAGCAGTACTTC. The V and J genes are TRBV7-9 and TRBJ2-7; D perhaps matches TRBD2 (7 bases). The V gene's germline CDR1 is SEHNR and CDR2 FQNEAQ (reference sequence). The CDR3 sequence is 12 residues long. The whole variable domain, remainder taken from reference TRBV7-9 and TRBJ2-7, is DTGVSQNPRHKITKRGQNVTFRCDPISEHNRLYWYRQTLGQGPEFLTYFQNEAQLEKSRLLSDRFSAERPKGSFSTLEIQRTEQGDSAMYLCSSGGGGGEQYFGPGTRLTVT.